The 8 T cell receptor beta chains below all came from one sample that was sequenced in a study of radiation and T cells in renal cell carcinoma. Time point noted: baseline pretreatment blood. This sample's treatment: 15 Gy SBRT to primary tumor, nephrectomy 4 weeks later. TCRdb's table, derived via immunoSEQ multiplex PCR, lists solely in-frame clones and lacks some. The data show tens of thousands of clones, 70% to 85% seen once. Here the sequenced sample was blood, taken from a patient whose treatment included radiotherapy and nephrectomy. The origin of the receptors is a man aged 55-75 years with renal cell carcinoma.

The rearrangement joins TRBV29-1 to TRBJ1-1; no clear D gene. CDR3 length: 16 residues. CDR1 and CDR2 from the germline V gene are SQVTM and ANQGSEA. V was cut by 4 bases and J by 3 bases, with 21 bases left in between. The CDR3 sequence is CSVVRRIRYGDTEAFF. The CDR3 DNA sequence: TGCAGCGTTGTCAGAAGGATACGATATGGGGACACTGAAGCTTTCTTT.

The J gene is TRBJ2-2, the V gene TRBV5-4; 7 bases match TRBD2. The CDR3 extends over 16 amino acids. Trimming cost V 0 bases and J 5 bases; bases outside gene matches: 7. Germline V CDR1 and CDR2: SGHNT, YYREEE (reference sequence). Here the CDR3 DNA reads TGTGCCAGCAGCTTGGCGGCGGGAGCGGCTACCGGGGAGCTGTTTTTT. Translated, it gives CASSLAAGAATGELFF.

This clone has only one observation. The V call is TRBV5-1, the J call TRBJ2-3; possible D gene TRBD2, 6 bases. Germline CDR1 is SGHRS and CDR2 is YFSETQ. The CDR3 covers 18 residues. Trimming took off 4 bases at V and 2 bases at J, with 23 bases between the two ends. This CDR3 reads CASSLSWDSPTITDTQYF. As DNA, the CDR3 is TGCGCCAGCAGCCTTTCCTGGGACTCCCCGACAATCACAGATACGCAGTATTTT.

This rearrangement joins TRBV7-2 to TRBJ1-5; TRBD1 aligns across 7 bases. In germline, CDR1 is SGHTA, CDR2 FQGNSA. The CDR3 totals 14 residues. V lost 5 bases to trimming and J lost 6 bases; unmatched junction nucleotides: 7. The CDR3 here is CASSDRQGLQPQHF. For the CDR3, the DNA is TGTGCCAGCAGCGATAGACAGGGACTTCAGCCCCAGCATTTT.

V usage is TRBV5-1 and J usage is TRBJ2-7, with D tentatively TRBD2 (5 bases). In germline, CDR1 is SGHRS, CDR2 YFSETQ. V lost 0 bases, J lost 0 bases, and 13 bases lay in between. CDR3 size: 16 residues. The DNA of the CDR3 is TGCGCCAGCAGCTTGGCCGGATCGGGGAGCTCCTACGAGCAGTACTTC. Translation: CASSLAGSGSSYEQYF. Supplemented by reference TRBV5-1 and TRBJ2-7, the full variable domain reads KAGVTQTPRYLIKTRGQQVTLSCSPISGHRSVSWYQQTPGQGLQFLFEYFSETQRNKGNFPGRFSGRQFSNSRSEMNVSTLELGDSALYLCASSLAGSGSSYEQYFGPGTRLTVT.

DNA for the CDR3: TGTGCCATCAGTGACTTGGTTGAGCAGTTCTTC. Protein sequence: CAISDLVEQFF. This rearrangement joins TRBV10-3 to TRBJ2-1; no firm D call. Germline CDR1 is ENHRY and CDR2 is SYGVKD. Trimming pared 3 bases from V and 9 bases from J, leaving 6 bases between. The length of the CDR3 is 11 residues.

J is TRBJ1-1 and V is TRBV6-1; no clear D. This CDR3 is 12 amino acids long. Germline V gene data show CDR1 as MNHNS and CDR2 as SASEGT. V gave up 7 bases and J gave up 1 base, with 7 bases separating them. The CDR3: CASKVGNTEAFF. The CDR3 DNA is TGTGCCAGCAAGGTGGGGAACACTGAAGCTTTCTTT.

The chain links TRBV6-5 to TRBJ2-3, with TRBD1 matching over 10 bases. CDR1 is MNHEY and CDR2 is SVGAGI in the germline V gene. Trimming at V came to 2 bases and at J to 4 bases, leaving 3 bases not matched to a gene. This CDR3 has 15 amino acids. CDR3 loop: CASSYGTGVSDTQYF. DNA of the CDR3: TGTGCCAGCAGTTACGGGACAGGGGTCTCAGATACGCAGTATTTT.